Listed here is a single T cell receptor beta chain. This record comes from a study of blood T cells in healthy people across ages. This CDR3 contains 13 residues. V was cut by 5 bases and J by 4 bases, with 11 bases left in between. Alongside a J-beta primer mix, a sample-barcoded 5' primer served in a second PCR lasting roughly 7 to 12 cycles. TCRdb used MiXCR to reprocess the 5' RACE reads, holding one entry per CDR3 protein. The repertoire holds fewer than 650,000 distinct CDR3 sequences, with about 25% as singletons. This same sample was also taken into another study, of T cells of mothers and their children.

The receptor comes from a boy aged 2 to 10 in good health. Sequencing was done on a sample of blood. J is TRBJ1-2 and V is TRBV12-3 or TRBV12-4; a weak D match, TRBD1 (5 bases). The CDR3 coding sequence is TGTGCCAGCAGTCCGACAGATCCCTATGGCTACACCTTC. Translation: CASSPTDPYGYTF.